The present T cell receptor beta chain was sequenced within a study of early stage breast cancer tumors. Study-wide results and limits: Most shared enriched TCRB sequences were commonly generated ones.

CDR1 is SGHNT, CDR2 YYREEE, per germline (reference sequence). This CDR3 has 13 residues. Trimming took off 4 bases at V and 6 bases at J, with 10 bases between the two ends. The method was immunoSEQ multiplex PCR; TCRdb's version includes in-frame clones alone and lacks a portion of them. The sample includes 25,000 to 30,000 clones, roughly four fifths of them seen just once. This clone showed up just a few times. The antigen is undetermined. The chain has TRBV5-4 and TRBJ2-2, with D unclear. The receptor was derived from a person aged 45 to 59 with breast cancer. The specimen sequenced was blood. CDR3 nucleotide sequence: TGTGCCAGCAGCCCGCCCCGGTCCGGGGAGCTGTTTTTT. This codes for CASSPPRSGELFF.